The 7 T cell receptor beta chains reported below all come from one sample, sequenced in a study of shared clonotypes between healthy human individuals. This table comes from immunoSEQ multiplex PCR, and its TCRdb copy is limited to in-frame clones, with some not included. The sample has about 2,500,000 clones; just over 90% are singletons. The sequenced sample consisted of naive CD4+ T cells sorted from blood. Documented subset: CD45RA+ positively selected. These receptors were obtained from a man between 18 and 35 years old in good health.

In DNA, the CDR3 is TGCGCCAGCAGCCGTACGTCTTTCGACACGGAATCCAGACTGTTTTTT. Translation gives CASSRTSFDTESRLFF. The V and J genes are TRBV5-1 and TRBJ1-4; no definite D call. The CDR3 is made up of 16 amino acids. Germline V gene lookup returns CDR1 SGHRS and CDR2 YFSETQ. V dropped 4 bases and J dropped 13 bases, with 26 bases sitting between them.

V is TRBV10-1 and J is TRBJ2-5; 14 bases match TRBD2. CDR1 is WNHNN and CDR2 is SYGVQD in the germline V gene (reference sequence). This CDR3 has 13 amino acids. The junction had 2 bases not matched to a gene; V was cut back by 5 bases and J by 9 bases. CDR3 loop: CASSPGLAGAQYF. In DNA, the CDR3 is TGCGCCAGCAGTCCGGGACTAGCGGGGGCCCAGTACTTC.

The V gene is TRBV7-2, the J gene TRBJ2-1, with a tentative D call TRBD2 (6 bases). The germline V gene encodes CDR1 SGHTA and CDR2 FQGNSA. V dropped 5 bases and J dropped 12 bases, with 14 bases sitting between them. CDR3 length: 12 amino acids. CDR3 in amino acids: CASSPRVGGQFF. The CDR3 bases are TGTGCCAGCAGCCCCCGCGTGGGGGGGCAGTTCTTC.

The DNA for the CDR3 is TGTGCCAGTAGGCCGAATCGCGTCAAGGGTGAAAAACTGTTTTTT. Encoded protein: CASRPNRVKGEKLFF. The chain recombines TRBV19 with TRBJ1-4; D unclear. CDR3 length: 15 residues. Deletions cut 6 bases from V and 7 bases from J, with 18 bases between. Germline V gene sequence: CDR1 LNHDA, CDR2 SQIVND (reference sequence).

This chain uses TRBV7-2 with TRBJ2-1; D unclear. Germline-derived CDR1 and CDR2 are SGHTA and FQGNSA. Trimming took 5 bases from V and 10 from J, leaving 12 bases between them. The CDR3 is 12 residues long. The DNA for the CDR3 is TGTGCCAGCAGCGAGCGTGGGTGGGAGCAGTTCTTC. Protein sequence: CASSERGWEQFF.

CDR3: CASSLVLPPYEQYF. Here the CDR3 DNA reads TGTGCCAGCAGCTTAGTTCTCCCCCCCTACGAGCAGTACTTC. The chain combines TRBV7-2 with TRBJ2-7; no clear D. The CDR3 totals 14 residues. Germline CDR1 and CDR2: SGHTA and FQGNSA. The ends were cut back, 1 base at V and 2 bases at J, with 9 bases in the middle.

The V gene is TRBV7-9, the J gene TRBJ2-7; 16 positions agree with TRBD2. The CDR3 is 17 residues long. The germline CDR1 and CDR2 sequences are SEHNR and FQNEAQ (reference sequence). The junction had 9 bases not matched to a gene; V was cut back by 5 bases and J by 5 bases. Here the CDR3 DNA reads TGTGCCAGCAGCCCGCCGGGACTAGCGGGAGGGATCGACGAGCAGTACTTC. This gives the protein CASSPPGLAGGIDEQYF.